The 31 T cell receptor beta chains listed next were all sequenced from one sample in a study of blood T cell repertoires in COVID-19. Method: immunoSEQ multiplex PCR; TCRdb's copy keeps in-frame clones and lacks some. The repertoire holds under 200,000 clones, with about 83% as singletons. The specimen sequenced was peripheral blood. The receptor source for this set is a man aged 55-75 years with acute or convalescent COVID-19.

This rearrangement joins TRBV2 to TRBJ1-4; TRBD1 aligns across 8 bases. V dropped 8 bases and J dropped 8; count of bases not matched to a gene: 10. The CDR3 consists of 14 residues. Per the germline V gene, CDR1 is SNHLY and CDR2 is FYNNEI. The CDR3 loop is CASLTGAVGEKLFF. CDR3 nucleotide sequence: TGTGCCAGCCTGACAGGGGCTGTAGGGGAAAAACTGTTTTTT.

The chain recombines TRBV9 with TRBJ1-4, with D possibly TRBD1 on 6 matching bases. The CDR3 length is 14 residues. The germline V gene has CDR1 SGDLS and CDR2 YYNGEE. Trimming pared 1 base from V and 7 bases from J, leaving 11 bases between. This CDR3 reads CASSVRGASEKLFF. CDR3 DNA sequence: TGTGCCAGCAGCGTACGGGGGGCCAGTGAAAAACTGTTTTTT.

Only one count was recorded for this clone. The chain carries TRBV3-1 (or the pseudogene TRBV3-2) and TRBJ2-3, with TRBD2 identical over 11 bases. CDR1 and CDR2 (germline): LGHDT, YNNKEL (reference sequence). J lost 2 bases, V lost 4 bases, and 5 bases had no gene match. The CDR3 runs to 16 residues. The CDR3 sequence: CASSPSTSGDTDTQYF. The CDR3 DNA is TGTGCCAGCAGCCCGTCGACTAGCGGGGACACAGATACGCAGTATTTT.

V is TRBV10-3 and J is TRBJ2-7; D is perhaps TRBD1 (6 bases). This CDR3 spans 14 amino acids. Germline V gene sequence: CDR1 ENHRY, CDR2 SYGVKD. Between the trimmed V and J ends, which lost 6 bases and 2 bases, there was a span of 14 bases. As DNA, the CDR3 is TGTGCCATCAGGGGGGCAGGGGACCCCTACGAGCAGTACTTC. The encoded protein is CAIRGAGDPYEQYF.

V usage is TRBV4-1 and J usage is TRBJ1-2, with 8 bases lining up with TRBD1. Trimming removed 3 bases from V and 8 bases from J; junction bases left unmatched: 11. In germline, CDR1 is MGHRA, CDR2 YSYEKL. This CDR3 has 15 residues. In DNA, the CDR3 is TGCGCCAGCAGCCACCCTGGACAGGGCCTGGGGGGCTACACCTTC. Protein sequence: CASSHPGQGLGGYTF.

This clone was observed a few times. V usage is TRBV19 and J usage is TRBJ1-5, with D unresolved. Per germline, CDR1 LNHDA and CDR2 SQIVND (reference sequence). CDR3 length equals 16 residues. V lost 2 bases to trimming and J lost 0 bases, with 11 bases between them. CDR3 region: CASSIKGGDSNQPQHF. The CDR3 DNA is TGTGCCAGTAGTATAAAGGGAGGCGATAGCAATCAGCCCCAGCATTTT.

CDR3 amino acids: CASSLTPLQGEAGNTIYF. The CDR3 DNA is TGCGCCAGCAGCTTGACCCCTCTACAGGGAGAAGCTGGAAACACCATATATTTT. V and J are TRBV5-1 and TRBJ1-3, with a possible D match to TRBD1 (6 bases). The CDR3 spans 18 residues. From germline, CDR1 is SGHRS and CDR2 YFSETQ. V lost 1 base and J 2 bases, leaving 19 bases between the germline ends.

This chain links TRBV6-1 with TRBJ1-5; D is perhaps TRBD1 (6 bases). Per germline, CDR1 MNHNS and CDR2 SASEGT. Trimming left V 1 base short and J 2 bases short, with 9 bases between. The CDR3 contains 15 residues. Here the CDR3 DNA reads TGTGCCAGCAGTGAAGAGGGGGTGCGCAATCAGCCCCAGCATTTT. It specifies CASSEEGVRNQPQHF.

The rearrangement links TRBV21-1 to TRBJ1-5; TRBD1 is the table's D call, not checked against the DNA. TRBV21-1 is annotated as a pseudogene. The CDR3 spans 14 residues. The CDR3 nucleotides read TGTGCCAGCAGCAAAGACGCAGGGAATCAGCCCCAGCATTTT. This gives the protein CASSKDAGNQPQHF.

V usage is TRBV5-1 and J usage is TRBJ1-3; weak D call: TRBD1 (5 bases). The germline V and J ends were trimmed by 4 bases and 4 bases, with 12 bases remaining between them. CDR1 and CDR2 (germline): SGHRS, YFSETQ. CDR3 length: 14 residues. CDR3 loop: CASSPAGQGNTIYF. DNA of the CDR3: TGCGCCAGCAGCCCCGCAGGGCAAGGAAACACCATATATTTT.

This chain uses TRBV3-1 (or the pseudogene TRBV3-2) with TRBJ2-7, with 8 bases that match TRBD2. This CDR3 region has 15 residues. With 4 bases clipped from V and 4 bases from J, the junction kept 9 bases outside the gene matches. In germline, CDR1 is LGHDT, CDR2 YNNKEL (reference sequence). The CDR3 is CASSLGGGNLYEQYF. CDR3 coding DNA: TGTGCCAGCAGCCTCGGGGGGGGCAATCTATACGAGCAGTACTTC.

The chain recombines TRBV28 with TRBJ2-3; 8 bases are shared with TRBD1. V gave up 3 bases and J gave up 2 bases; unmatched junction bases: 4. The germline V gene has CDR1 MDHEN and CDR2 SYDVKM. This CDR3 is 15 amino acids long. CDR3 protein: CASSLFQGATDTQYF. DNA for the CDR3: TGTGCCAGCAGTTTGTTCCAGGGGGCCACAGATACGCAGTATTTT.

The rearrangement joins TRBV10-3 to TRBJ2-4; TRBD2 aligns across 12 bases. Germline V gene lookup returns CDR1 ENHRY and CDR2 SYGVKD. V lost 0 bases to trimming and J lost 5 bases; unmatched junction nucleotides: 8. The CDR3 extends over 18 amino acids. The CDR3, as DNA: TGTGCCATCAGTGAGTCTGTGACTAGCGGGGGCAGGGAAAACATTCAGTACTTC. Protein: CAISESVTSGGRENIQYF.

V usage is TRBV3-1 (or the pseudogene TRBV3-2) and J usage is TRBJ1-1; D unresolved. The ends were cut back, 0 bases at V and 2 bases at J, with 10 bases in the middle. Germline values: CDR1 LGHDT, CDR2 YNNKEL (reference sequence). The CDR3 extends over 15 amino acids. The CDR3 is CASSQEPGFNTEAFF. The CDR3 DNA sequence: TGTGCCAGCAGCCAAGAACCGGGGTTCAACACTGAAGCTTTCTTT.

This chain connects TRBV9 to TRBJ2-1; TRBD1 aligns across 10 bases. The CDR3 contains 15 residues. The germline V gene encodes CDR1 SGDLS and CDR2 YYNGEE. J gave up 8 bases and V 3 bases, and 8 bases lay outside the gene matches. CDR3 sequence: CASSDPGQGIYEQFF. For the CDR3, the DNA is TGTGCCAGCAGCGACCCGGGACAGGGGATCTATGAGCAGTTCTTC.

The genes are TRBV11-2 and TRBJ1-6, with TRBD1 matching 9 bases. Germline CDR1 reads SGHAT; CDR2 reads FQNNGV. This CDR3 contains 17 residues. The ends lost 5 bases at V and 2 bases at J; junction bases unmatched: 7. CDR3: CASSQGGTGPYNSPLHF. In DNA, the CDR3 is TGTGCCAGCAGCCAAGGGGGGACAGGGCCCTATAATTCACCCCTCCACTTT.

J is TRBJ2-3 and V is TRBV2, with no clear D. In germline, CDR1 is SNHLY, CDR2 FYNNEI. Trimming stripped 6 bases from V and 7 bases from J, with 8 bases between. This CDR3 is 11 amino acids long. The CDR3 DNA follows: TGTGCCAGCAGGACGAGGAATACGCAGTATTTT. Translated, it gives CASRTRNTQYF.

This clone was detected a few times. The chain recombines TRBV6-1 with TRBJ2-2; TRBD1 might be the D (6 bases). Trimming removed 5 bases from V and 1 base from J, with 8 bases in between. Germline assignment: CDR1 MNHNS and CDR2 SASEGT. This CDR3 is 14 amino acids long. CDR3 nucleotide sequence: TGTGCCAGCAGTAAGGACAGGAACACCGGGGAGCTGTTTTTT. Its protein is CASSKDRNTGELFF.

V gene TRBV19 combines with J gene TRBJ1-5; TRBD1 is a possible D gene (5 bases). Trimming cost V 3 bases and J 2 bases, with 14 bases left between them. The germline V gene has CDR1 LNHDA and CDR2 SQIVND (reference sequence). This CDR3 is 16 amino acids long. For the CDR3, the DNA is TGTGCCAGTAGTATGGGGGGGGATGGGGGCAATCAGCCCCAGCATTTT. The encoded protein is CASSMGGDGGNQPQHF.

The rearrangement joins TRBV6-6 to TRBJ1-5, with D possibly TRBD1 on 6 matching bases. Looked up from germline, CDR1 is MNHNY and CDR2 is SVGAGI (reference sequence). The CDR3 contains 15 residues. The germline V and J ends were trimmed by 6 bases and 7 bases, with 19 bases remaining between them. This CDR3 reads CASSTGTFAQQPQHF. In nucleotides, the CDR3 is TGTGCCAGCAGCACTGGGACATTCGCACAACAGCCCCAGCATTTT.

The J gene is TRBJ2-7, the V gene TRBV19, with 7 bases fitting TRBD1. V was pared by 3 bases and J by 2 bases, with 7 bases of the junction left unmatched. Germline loops: CDR1 LNHDA, CDR2 SQIVND (reference sequence). This CDR3 has 15 amino acids. In DNA, the CDR3 is TGTGCCAGTAGTATTAGGGGACAGCCAGCCTACGAGCAGTACTTC. Protein: CASSIRGQPAYEQYF.

This chain links TRBV19 with TRBJ2-5, with D maybe TRBD2 (6 bases). Germline V gene sequence: CDR1 LNHDA, CDR2 SQIVND (reference sequence). With 4 bases removed from V and 7 bases from J, the gap between germline ends came to 16 bases. The CDR3 covers 14 residues. The CDR3 sequence is CASSTTGGKGTQYF. The CDR3 DNA sequence: TGTGCCAGTAGTACAACCGGCGGGAAAGGGACCCAGTACTTC.

The CDR3 spells CASSAGQGNTGELFF. CDR3 nucleotide sequence: TGTGCCAGCAGCGCGGGACAGGGGAACACCGGGGAGCTGTTTTTT. The chain combines TRBV7-6 with TRBJ2-2; TRBD1 matches 9 bases. Looked up from germline, CDR1 is SGHVS and CDR2 is FNYEAQ. V gave up 5 bases and J gave up 1 base; unmatched junction bases: 2. The CDR3 has 15 residues.

The gene calls are TRBV6-4 and TRBJ2-1; D is perhaps TRBD1 (5 bases). The germline CDR1 and CDR2 sequences are MRHNA and SNTAGT. V was clipped by 6 bases and J by 5 bases, with 11 bases between them. The length of the CDR3 is 13 residues. The DNA of the CDR3 is TGTGCCAGCAGCCACGACAGCAACAATGAGCAGTTCTTC. Translation: CASSHDSNNEQFF.

V is TRBV2 and J is TRBJ2-7; TRBD1 agrees at 9 bases. V gave up 4 bases and J gave up 7 bases; unmatched junction bases: 8. Germline V lookup: CDR1 SNHLY, CDR2 FYNNEI. The CDR3 is 14 residues long. The CDR3 DNA sequence: TGTGCCAGCAGTGGGGACAGGGTAACTGGGGAGCAGTACTTC. Its translation is CASSGDRVTGEQYF.

V gene TRBV18 combines with J gene TRBJ1-1, with D possibly being TRBD1 (5 bases). Germline V gene data show CDR1 as KGHSH and CDR2 as LQKENI. Trimming shortened V by 1 base and J by 3 bases, and 15 bases separated the two germline ends. CDR3 length equals 16 residues. CDR3 region: CASSPRGFRLDTEAFF. In nucleotides, the CDR3 is TGTGCCAGCTCACCACGGGGCTTCCGCTTGGACACTGAAGCTTTCTTT.

The chain joins TRBV12-3 or TRBV12-4 to TRBJ2-7, with a weak D call TRBD1 (6 bases). The CDR3 is made up of 12 amino acids. The ends were cut back, 7 bases at V and 9 bases at J, with 16 bases in the middle. CDR3 nucleotides: TGTGCCAGCACTCGAAGTCAGGGGCGGCAGTACTTC. This translates into CASTRSQGRQYF.

This clone showed up just a few times. The chain carries TRBV12-3 or TRBV12-4 and TRBJ1-1; D is ambiguous. CDR3 length equals 12 residues. The V and J ends lost 6 bases and 5 bases respectively, with 10 bases between them. The CDR3 protein is CASSDTGTEAFF. The CDR3 nucleotides read TGTGCCAGCAGCGATACGGGGACTGAAGCTTTCTTT.

The CDR3 region has the DNA TGCGCCAGCAGCATCGGGGGGTACCAAGAGACCCAGTACTTC. Translation gives CASSIGGYQETQYF. The chain combines TRBV5-1 with TRBJ2-5; 7 bases map to TRBD2. Looked up from germline, CDR1 is SGHRS and CDR2 is YFSETQ. The trim removed 4 bases at V and 0 bases at J, leaving 3 bases unmatched. The CDR3 has 14 residues.

The chain links TRBV19 to TRBJ1-1, with unresolved D. Germline CDR1 LNHDA, CDR2 SQIVND (reference sequence). CDR3 length: 13 amino acids. Deletions cut 5 bases from V and 5 bases from J, with 12 bases between. The CDR3 sequence: CASSVGRYTEAFF. In DNA form, the CDR3 reads TGTGCCAGTAGTGTGGGGAGATATACTGAAGCTTTCTTT.

The V and J genes are TRBV12-3 or TRBV12-4 and TRBJ1-1; 8 nucleotides align to TRBD1. The length of the CDR3 is 12 residues. With V trimmed by 5 bases and J by 11 bases, 7 bases remained unmatched. The CDR3 nucleotides are TGTGCCAGCAGTACCAGGGGGCGCGGGGCTTTCTTT. The encoded protein is CASSTRGRGAFF.